The 10 T cell receptor beta chains below were found in one sample sequenced in a study of shared clonotypes between healthy human individuals. The repertoire was sequenced with immunoSEQ multiplex PCR; TCRdb's copy has only in-frame clones and lacks some. There are around 1.9 million clones in the sample; roughly 93% occur only once, and around 1.7% lies in the top ten. Terminally differentiated effector memory CD45RA+ cells were left out of the naive CD8 fraction, which was CD45RO-negative and positively selected for CCR7. Specimen: naive CD8+ T cells from PBMCs. The receptor source for this set is a man between 18 and 35 years old in good health. Some clones in this sample may be carry-over from other donors' samples.

The V gene is TRBV6-4, the J gene TRBJ2-7; 11 bases line up with TRBD1. V gave up 6 bases and J gave up 0 bases; unmatched junction bases: 7. CDR3 length equals 16 residues. Per the germline V gene, CDR1 is MRHNA and CDR2 is SNTAGT. Here the CDR3 DNA reads TGTGCCAGCAGAAACGGGACAGGGGGAGTCTCCTACGAGCAGTACTTC. It specifies CASRNGTGGVSYEQYF.

The J gene is TRBJ2-5, the V gene TRBV11-2; D gene unclear. Germline CDR1 and CDR2: SGHAT and FQNNGV. The germline V and J ends were trimmed by 7 bases and 0 bases, with 9 bases remaining between them. This CDR3 region has 13 residues. CDR3: CASMGTYQETQYF. The CDR3 DNA follows: TGTGCCAGCATGGGAACGTACCAAGAGACCCAGTACTTC. The full variable domain, in which reference TRBV11-2 and TRBJ2-5 provide the parts outside the CDR3, is EAGVAQSPRYKIIEKRQSVAFWCNPISGHATLYWYQQILGQGPKLLIQFQNNGVVDDSQLPKDRFSAERLKGVDSTLKIQPAKLEDSAVYLCASMGTYQETQYFGPGTRLLVL.

The chain recombines TRBV11-2 with TRBJ2-7; TRBD1 matches at 11 bases. Trimming took 5 bases from V and 4 from J; bases not matched to a gene: 1. CDR1 SGHAT and CDR2 FQNNGV come from the germline V gene. The CDR3 spans 13 residues. The DNA of the CDR3 is TGTGCCAGCAGCGGGGACAGGGGGTACGAGCAGTACTTC. Its translation: CASSGDRGYEQYF.

The chain has TRBV12-5 and TRBJ2-2; D is perhaps TRBD2 (6 bases). With 5 bases removed from V and 0 bases from J, the gap between germline ends came to 10 bases. This CDR3 is built from 15 residues. Germline-derived CDR1 and CDR2 are LGHNT and FRNRAP. For the CDR3, the DNA is TGTGCTAGTGGTCCCCCGGGGGCGAACACCGGGGAGCTGTTTTTT. This translates into CASGPPGANTGELFF.

CDR3 residues: CASSLSPPTYEQYF. For the CDR3, the DNA is TGTGCCAGCAGCTTATCTCCTCCTACCTACGAGCAGTACTTC. The chain joins TRBV7-2 to TRBJ2-7, with unresolved D. CDR3 length: 14 amino acids. The germline V gene encodes CDR1 SGHTA and CDR2 FQGNSA. Trimming removed 2 bases at V and 2 bases at J, with 10 bases between.

V and J are TRBV6-5 and TRBJ1-2; 10 bases align to TRBD1. Germline V gene lookup returns CDR1 MNHEY and CDR2 SVGAGI. V dropped 8 bases and J dropped 6; count of bases not matched to a gene: 6. The CDR3 runs to 13 residues. CDR3 sequence (DNA): TGTGCCAGCCGTCTGACAGGGGGCCATGGCTACACCTTC. Translating gives CASRLTGGHGYTF.

The V and J genes are TRBV4-1 and TRBJ2-1; 11 positions match TRBD2. The V gene's germline CDR1 is MGHRA and CDR2 YSYEKL. This CDR3 contains 16 residues. Trimming cost V 3 bases and J 7 bases; bases outside gene matches: 8. In nucleotides, the CDR3 is TGCGCCAGCAGCCAGGAACCGGGACTAGCGGTAAATGAGCAGTTCTTC. Its protein is CASSQEPGLAVNEQFF.

This chain joins TRBV30 and TRBJ1-5; D is unresolved. CDR1 and CDR2 (germline): GTSNPN, SVGIG (reference sequence). This CDR3 is built from 13 residues. The V end was cut by 0 bases, the J end by 4 bases, with 7 bases between. The DNA of the CDR3 is TGTGCCTGGAGTGTGATGTTGAATCAGCCCCAGCATTTT. This gives the protein CAWSVMLNQPQHF.

The chain couples TRBV28 to TRBJ2-7, with 8 bases that match TRBD1. Per germline, CDR1 MDHEN and CDR2 SYDVKM. CDR3 length: 15 amino acids. The junction had 12 bases not matched to a gene; V was cut back by 5 bases and J by 6 bases. The CDR3 nucleotides read TGTGCCAGCAGTCCGCGGGGCCAGGGGGCGGCCGAGCAGTACTTC. This sequence encodes CASSPRGQGAAEQYF.

CDR3 region: CAWSDSFGADTQYF. In nucleotides, the CDR3 is TGTGCCTGGTCCGACTCTTTCGGGGCAGATACGCAGTATTTT. The J gene is TRBJ2-3, the V gene TRBV2; D might be TRBD2 (5 bases). CDR3 length: 14 residues. Per germline, CDR1 SNHLY and CDR2 FYNNEI. V gave up 11 bases and J gave up 4 bases, with 19 bases separating them.